These 8 T cell receptor beta chains were all obtained from the same sample, sequenced in a study of post-analysis software for immune sequencing data. Study results and caveats: Five or six TRBV segments appeared more often in patients than in controls, and TRBV5-6, TRBV5-1 and TRBV20-1 were among these.

Researchers reported that TCR beta cDNA libraries carried unique molecular identifiers. TCRdb redid the calling of the PCR reads with MiXCR, one entry per CDR3 protein. This table has roughly 430,000 distinct CDR3 sequences, 39% appearing once. These receptors' targets are unknown. Sequences were obtained from blood. Receptors were obtained from a girl aged 2 to 10 with multiple sclerosis.

This clonotype was seen only a few times. This chain links TRBV28 with TRBJ2-7, with 7 bases lining up with TRBD1. The germline CDR1 and CDR2 sequences are MDHEN and SYDVKM. The CDR3 runs 11 residues. With V trimmed by 5 bases and J by 9 bases, 4 bases remained unmatched. This CDR3 reads CASSRQGWQYF. The CDR3 DNA reads TGTGCCAGCAGTCGACAGGGATGGCAGTACTTC. The entire variable domain, with the rest obtained from reference TRBV28 and TRBJ2-7, is as follows: DVKVTQSSRYLVKRTGEKVFLECVQDMDHENMFWYRQDPGLGLRLIYFSYDVKMKEKGDIPEGYSVSREKKERFSLILESASTNQTSMYLCASSRQGWQYFGPGTRLTVT.

The chain carries TRBV10-2 and TRBJ1-5; D is uncertain. The ends were cut back, 4 bases at V and 3 bases at J, with 10 bases in the middle. CDR1 WSHSY and CDR2 SAAADI come from the germline V gene. The CDR3 contains 14 residues. CDR3 loop: CASSARAANQPQHF. The DNA of the CDR3 is TGCGCCAGCAGTGCCCGGGCAGCCAATCAGCCCCAGCATTTT.

The rearrangement uses TRBV12-3 or TRBV12-4 and TRBJ2-7; a possible D gene is TRBD1 (5 bases). Between the trimmed V and J ends, which lost 3 bases and 2 bases, there was a span of 11 bases. The CDR3 has 14 amino acids. In DNA, the CDR3 is TGTGCCAGCAGTTTCAGGGAAAGAACCTACGAGCAGTACTTC. Translation gives CASSFRERTYEQYF.

This clonotype was detected only a few times. V is TRBV5-1 and J is TRBJ2-3; TRBD2 matches at 11 bases. The V gene end was trimmed by 0 bases and the J gene end by 6 bases; junction bases not matched to a gene: 6. The CDR3 has 16 amino acids. Looked up from germline, CDR1 is SGHRS and CDR2 is YFSETQ. This chain's CDR3 is CASSLGDPSGGDTQYF. Here the CDR3 DNA reads TGCGCCAGCAGCTTGGGAGACCCTAGCGGGGGGGATACGCAGTATTTT.

This clonotype has only a few counts. The chain couples TRBV2 to TRBJ1-1; no firm D call. The germline gives CDR1 SNHLY, CDR2 FYNNEI. V shed 4 bases and J shed 2 bases, with 8 bases lying between them. The CDR3 covers 13 residues. The CDR3 region has the DNA TGTGCCAGCAGTGGGGCAAGAAACACTGAAGCTTTCTTT. Its translation is CASSGARNTEAFF.

This clonotype has ten or more counts. The chain is built from TRBV10-3 and TRBJ2-5; D is unclear. This CDR3 has 13 amino acids. Germline V gene lookup returns CDR1 ENHRY and CDR2 SYGVKD. Trimming removed 4 bases from V and 0 bases from J, with 6 bases in between. The CDR3 nucleotides are TGTGCCATCAGTGTTCGGGACCAAGAGACCCAGTACTTC. Translation: CAISVRDQETQYF.

This clonotype was counted a few times. J is TRBJ2-5 and V is TRBV29-1, with 9 bases matching TRBD2. This CDR3 contains 14 residues. The V gene end was trimmed by 3 bases and the J gene end by 1 base; junction bases not matched to a gene: 3. CDR1 and CDR2 from the germline V gene are SQVTM and ANQGSEA. CDR3 amino acids: CSVEQRGAQETQYF. In nucleotides, the CDR3 is TGCAGCGTTGAGCAGCGGGGGGCCCAAGAGACCCAGTACTTC.

This clonotype turned up a few times. V is TRBV25-1 and J is TRBJ2-7; D gene ambiguous. From germline, CDR1 is MGHDK and CDR2 SYGVNS. Trimming took off 4 bases at V and 1 base at J, with 5 bases between the two ends. The CDR3 is made up of 12 amino acids. The CDR3 loop reads CASSGRSYEQYF. The CDR3 nucleotides read TGTGCCAGCAGTGGACGGTCCTACGAGCAGTACTTC.